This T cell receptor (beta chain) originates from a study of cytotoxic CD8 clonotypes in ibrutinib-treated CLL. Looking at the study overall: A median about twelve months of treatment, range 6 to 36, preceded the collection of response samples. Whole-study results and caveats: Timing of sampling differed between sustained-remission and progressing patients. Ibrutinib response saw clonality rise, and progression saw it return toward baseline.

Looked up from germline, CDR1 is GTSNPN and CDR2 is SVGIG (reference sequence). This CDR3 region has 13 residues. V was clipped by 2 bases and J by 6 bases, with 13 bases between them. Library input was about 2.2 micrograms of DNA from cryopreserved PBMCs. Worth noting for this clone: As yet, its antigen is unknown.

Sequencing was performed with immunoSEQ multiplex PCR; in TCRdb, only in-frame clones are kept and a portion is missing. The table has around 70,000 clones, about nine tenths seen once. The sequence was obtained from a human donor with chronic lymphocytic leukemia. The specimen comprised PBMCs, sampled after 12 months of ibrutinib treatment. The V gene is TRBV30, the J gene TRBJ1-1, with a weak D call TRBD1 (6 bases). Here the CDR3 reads CAWSPYGQSEAFF. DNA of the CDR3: TGTGCCTGGAGTCCCTATGGACAGTCTGAAGCTTTCTTT.